The 26 T cell receptor beta chains given below trace back to one sample, sequenced in a study of blood T cell repertoires in COVID-19. The table came from immunoSEQ multiplex PCR; TCRdb's copy has only in-frame clones and leaves some out. The sample contains 200,000 to 250,000 clones, 92% of which appear only once. Sequencing input: peripheral blood. The origin of the receptors is a man aged 55 to 70 with COVID-19, enrolled during active disease.

The chain combines TRBV19 with TRBJ1-1, with D maybe TRBD1 (6 bases). The CDR3 sequence is 14 residues long. CDR1 and CDR2 from the germline V gene are LNHDA and SQIVND (reference sequence). Trimming removed 3 bases at V and 4 bases at J, with 12 bases between. The CDR3 loop is CASSMQGGGTEAFF. Written as DNA, the CDR3 is TGTGCCAGTAGTATGCAGGGAGGGGGCACTGAAGCTTTCTTT.

This clone has only a few counts. The V gene is TRBV5-1, the J gene TRBJ1-1, with D perhaps TRBD1 (6 bases). This CDR3 spans 14 amino acids. V was shortened by 3 bases and J by 6 bases, with 15 bases between the two germline ends. Germline V lookup: CDR1 SGHRS, CDR2 YFSETQ. CDR3 protein: CASSSRGARAEAFF. Here the CDR3 DNA reads TGCGCCAGCAGCTCTCGGGGGGCGCGTGCTGAAGCTTTCTTT.

The chain couples TRBV3-1 (or the pseudogene TRBV3-2) to TRBJ1-2; TRBD1 matches at 8 bases. Trimming cost V 7 bases and J 7 bases; bases outside gene matches: 5. The germline gives CDR1 LGHDT, CDR2 YNNKEL (reference sequence). This CDR3 has 12 residues. The CDR3 bases are TGTGCCAGCAAGGGTGACAGGGGTGGCTACACCTTC. Amino acids: CASKGDRGGYTF.

This chain links TRBV5-4 with TRBJ2-5, with TRBD2 matching 13 bases. This CDR3 comprises 16 residues. The ends lost 4 bases at V and 4 bases at J; junction bases unmatched: 7. CDR1 SGHNT and CDR2 YYREEE come from the germline V gene (reference sequence). CDR3 residues: CASSQGLAGVVETQYF. Written as DNA, the CDR3 is TGTGCCAGCAGCCAAGGACTAGCGGGGGTCGTAGAGACCCAGTACTTC.

This sequence joins TRBV21-1 and TRBJ1-3; the table's D gene call, TRBD1, was not cross checked with the DNA. TRBV21-1 is a pseudogene. CDR3 length equals 19 residues. The CDR3 protein is CASSIFGAPALHSGNTIYF. The CDR3 region has the DNA TGTGCCAGCAGTATATTTGGGGCACCCGCTCTCCACTCTGGAAACACCATATATTTT.

The genes are TRBV28 and TRBJ2-7; TRBD2 matches 7 bases. CDR1 and CDR2 (germline): MDHEN, SYDVKM. After removal of 5 bases from V and 0 bases from J, the junction contained 10 bases not matched to a gene. The CDR3 runs to 16 residues. The CDR3 region has the DNA TGTGCCAGCAGTACCTTCGGGGGGAGCAGCTCCTACGAGCAGTACTTC. It yields the protein CASSTFGGSSSYEQYF.

CDR3 nucleotide sequence: TGTGCCAGCAGCCAAGATCCCACTATTAAAGAGACCCAGTACTTC. Its protein product is CASSQDPTIKETQYF. The gene calls are TRBV4-2 and TRBJ2-5; no firm D call. From germline, CDR1 is LGHNA and CDR2 YNFKEQ. The V and J ends lost 0 bases and 3 bases respectively, with 11 bases between them. CDR3 size: 15 residues.

This clone has just one count. CDR3 loop: CASSIDSGGTSFIANVLTF. CDR3 coding DNA: TGTGCCAGCAGCATCGATAGCGGGGGCACCTCATTCATAGCCAACGTCCTGACTTTC. The chain recombines TRBV9 with TRBJ2-6, with TRBD2 identical over 9 bases. V trimming: 4 bases; J trimming: 7 bases; junction bases outside the gene matches: 18. The germline CDR1 and CDR2 sequences are SGDLS and YYNGEE. This CDR3 is 19 amino acids long.

For this clone: Given the absence of the conserved phenylalanine or tryptophan at the CDR3 end, a read error is likely. Because the CDR3's place on the DNA is in doubt, the DNA is left out and the CDR3 is given as listed by TCRdb. The genes are TRBV28 and TRBJ1-2; the table's D call, TRBD1, was not checked against the DNA. The CDR3 sequence runs 12 residues, both termini included. Germline CDR1 is MDHEN and CDR2 is SYDVKM. The CDR3 reads CASSLSPLAGDL.

V is TRBV7-9 and J is TRBJ2-5; a weak D match, TRBD1 (7 bases). V was trimmed by 1 base and J by 2 bases, leaving 14 bases between them. The CDR3 length is 16 residues. From germline, CDR1 is SEHNR and CDR2 FQNEAQ (reference sequence). CDR3 nucleotides: TGTGCCAGCAGCTTAGGGGCGGGACAGATACAAGAGACCCAGTACTTC. Its translation is CASSLGAGQIQETQYF.

The CDR3 DNA follows: TGCAGCGTACCCGACAGGAACACAGATACGCAGTATTTT. As protein: CSVPDRNTDTQYF. This chain uses TRBV29-1 with TRBJ2-3, with a tentative D call TRBD1 (6 bases). Germline loops: CDR1 SQVTM, CDR2 ANQGSEA. This CDR3 contains 13 residues. V dropped 6 bases and J dropped 2 bases, with 12 bases sitting between them.

The J gene is TRBJ2-2, the V gene TRBV7-9; TRBD1 matches at 8 bases. The CDR3 runs to 15 residues. The germline V gene encodes CDR1 SEHNR and CDR2 FQNEAQ (reference sequence). The J segment lost 6 bases and the V segment lost 7 bases, leaving 10 bases of the junction unmatched. For the CDR3, the DNA is TGTGCCAGCATCGGGACAGGAAAAGAGGCCGGGGAGCTGTTTTTT. This encodes CASIGTGKEAGELFF.

V is TRBV7-6 and J is TRBJ1-4, with a tentative D call TRBD1 (5 bases). The CDR3 length is 16 residues. V lost 2 bases, J lost 3 bases, and 13 bases lay in between. From germline, CDR1 is SGHVS and CDR2 FNYEAQ. CDR3 sequence: CASSLMARVANEKLFF. CDR3 DNA sequence: TGTGCCAGCAGCTTAATGGCCAGGGTCGCTAATGAAAAACTGTTTTTT.

CDR3 residues: CASTRQGIGGANVLTF. In DNA, the CDR3 is TGTGCCAGCACGAGGCAGGGGATAGGTGGGGCCAACGTCCTGACTTTC. This chain joins TRBV5-5 and TRBJ2-6; D possibly corresponds to TRBD1 (6 bases). This CDR3 region has 16 residues. Between the trimmed V and J ends, which lost 6 bases and 3 bases, there was a span of 16 bases. Germline CDR1 is SGHKS and CDR2 is YYEKEE (reference sequence).

This clone appeared a single time. V gene TRBV28 combines with J gene TRBJ2-2, with 10 bases aligning to TRBD2. The CDR3 loop spans 17 amino acids. Germline V gives CDR1 MDHEN, CDR2 SYDVKM. V shed 6 bases, J shed 5 bases, and the junction held 12 bases outside the gene matches. The CDR3 nucleotides are TGTGCCAGCAGGTCGTGGACTAGCGGAGGGGGGACCGGGGAGCTGTTTTTT. This codes for CASRSWTSGGGTGELFF.

The V and J genes are TRBV25-1 and TRBJ2-7; 7 nucleotides match TRBD1. The CDR3 covers 12 residues. In germline, CDR1 is MGHDK, CDR2 SYGVNS. The junction had 3 bases not matched to a gene; V was cut back by 8 bases and J by 2 bases. CDR3 amino acids: CASLGQTYEQYF. CDR3 bases: TGTGCCAGCCTGGGACAGACCTACGAGCAGTACTTC.

This chain joins TRBV24-1 and TRBJ2-2; possibly TRBD1 for D (5 bases). V lost 4 bases and J lost 3, with 17 bases in between. This CDR3 comprises 17 residues. CDR1 KGHDR and CDR2 SFDVKD come from the germline V gene. CDR3 protein: CATSEGRQGRHTGELFF. DNA for the CDR3: TGTGCCACCAGTGAAGGTCGGCAGGGCCGACACACCGGGGAGCTGTTTTTT.

A word on this clone: Other DNA variants within this sample encode the same CDR3. The CDR3 region has the DNA TGTGCCAGCAGCCGGCGGCAGAACACTGAAGCTTTCTTT. This gives the protein CASSRRQNTEAFF. The chain joins TRBV6-2 or TRBV6-3 to TRBJ1-1; D gene uncertain. Germline-derived CDR1 and CDR2 are MNHEY and SVGEGT. V lost 6 bases and J 1 base, leaving 9 bases between the germline ends. CDR3 size: 13 residues.

V is TRBV11-1 and J is TRBJ2-1; D gene ambiguous. Germline V gene sequence: CDR1 SGHAT, CDR2 FQDESV (reference sequence). V was shortened by 1 base and J by 4 bases, with 5 bases between the two germline ends. The CDR3 runs to 13 residues. The CDR3: CASSLGGYNEQFF. CDR3 bases: TGTGCCAGCAGCTTAGGAGGTTACAATGAGCAGTTCTTC.

The chain uses TRBV27 and TRBJ1-1; D gene ambiguous. Germline CDR1 is MNHEY and CDR2 is SMNVEV (reference sequence). Trimming stripped 0 bases from V and 8 bases from J, with 10 bases between. CDR3 size: 13 residues. The CDR3 loop is CASSLSRVREAFF. CDR3 nucleotide sequence: TGTGCCAGCAGTTTATCGCGGGTCAGGGAAGCTTTCTTT.

This clone showed up just a few times. The CDR3 loop is CASSSWTGGGPQYF. In DNA form, the CDR3 reads TGTGCCAGCAGTTCCTGGACAGGCGGGGGGCCCCAGTACTTC. V and J are TRBV6-6 and TRBJ2-5, with TRBD2 as a possible D gene (8 bases). V lost 4 bases to trimming and J lost 9 bases, with 18 bases between them. Germline-derived CDR1 and CDR2 are MNHNY and SVGAGI (reference sequence). CDR3 length: 14 amino acids.

The chain joins TRBV3-1 (or the pseudogene TRBV3-2) to TRBJ1-2, with TRBD1 matching 7 bases. Per germline, CDR1 LGHDT and CDR2 YNNKEL (reference sequence). This CDR3 is built from 13 residues. J lost 4 bases, V lost 6 bases, and 5 bases had no gene match. CDR3 bases: TGTGCCAGCAGGGCAGGGGGTGGCTATGGCTACACCTTC. Translation: CASRAGGGYGYTF.

CDR3 sequence: CASSIKGPGTTNYGYTF. The CDR3 nucleotides are TGTGCCAGTAGTATCAAAGGTCCCGGGACAACTAACTATGGCTACACCTTC. This chain links TRBV19 with TRBJ1-2; D possibly corresponds to TRBD1 (6 bases). Germline V gives CDR1 LNHDA, CDR2 SQIVND (reference sequence). The CDR3 runs to 17 residues. V was pared by 3 bases and J by 0 bases, with 17 bases between.

Written as DNA, the CDR3 is TGTGCCAGCAGTTTCCTAGGCAGATTGAGCTCCTACGAGCAGTACTTC. Translating it yields CASSFLGRLSSYEQYF. The chain recombines TRBV27 with TRBJ2-7; D unresolved. The CDR3 loop spans 16 amino acids. Germline CDR1 is MNHEY and CDR2 is SMNVEV (reference sequence). Trimming removed 3 bases from V and 0 bases from J, with 15 bases in between.

The chain is built from TRBV13 and TRBJ1-5, with 9 nucleotides matching TRBD1. The junction had 8 bases not matched to a gene; V was cut back by 5 bases and J by 0 bases. Germline assignment: CDR1 PRHDT and CDR2 FYEKMQ (reference sequence). CDR3 length: 17 amino acids. In DNA, the CDR3 is TGTGCCAGCAGCACCTCCGGGACAGGGAATAGCAATCAGCCCCAGCATTTT. It specifies CASSTSGTGNSNQPQHF.

This clone has more than one count but fewer than ten. The chain joins TRBV7-6 to TRBJ1-3; 12 bases are shared with TRBD1. CDR3 length: 16 amino acids. Germline V gene lookup returns CDR1 SGHVS and CDR2 FNYEAQ. V shed 6 bases and J 4 bases; nucleotides not matched to a gene: 7. The CDR3 coding sequence is TGTGCCAGCAGGCCCGGGACAGGGGGCACAGGAAACACCATATATTTT. Its translation: CASRPGTGGTGNTIYF. Full variable domain (missing parts from reference TRBV7-6 and TRBJ1-3): GAGVSQSPRYKVTKRGQDVALRCDPISGHVSLYWYRQALGQGPEFLTYFNYEAQQDKSGLPNDRFSAERPEGSISTLTIQRTEQRDSAMYRCASRPGTGGTGNTIYFGEGSWLTVV.